These 2 T cell receptor beta chains came from one sample sequenced in a study of T cells in Graves' hyperthyroidism and ophthalmopathy. Researchers took RNA transcripts and amplified the TCR beta CDR3 regions from them. The HTBI set primed first-round TCR CDR3 RT-PCR. TCRdb used MiXCR to reprocess the multiplex PCR reads, holding one entry per CDR3 protein. The sample yields about 500,000 distinct CDR3 sequences, around 14% seen once. The sample comprised blood. The origin of the receptors is a woman aged 18-30 years with Graves' hyperthyroidism.

A word on this clonotype: This may be a read error, as it is one base from a much larger clone. CDR3 sequence reads: CDSSRPGTGYNEQFF. CDR3 coding DNA: TGTGACAGCAGCCGTCCCGGGACAGGGTACAATGAGCAGTTCTTC. The V and J genes are TRBV11-3 and TRBJ2-1; 9 nucleotides agree with TRBD1. Germline V gene data show CDR1 as SGHNT and CDR2 as YENEEA. CDR3 size: 15 residues.

CDR3 loop: CASSDQGGTTDTQYF. In DNA, the CDR3 is TGTGCCAGCAGTGACCAGGGCGGGACCACAGATACGCAGTATTTT. J is TRBJ2-3 and V is TRBV6-4, with TRBD2 as a possible D gene (6 bases). The CDR3 extends over 15 amino acids. Per germline, CDR1 MRHNA and CDR2 SNTAGT. Trimming took 2 bases from V and 2 from J, leaving 11 bases between them.